This T cell receptor beta chain was retrieved from a study of T cells in localized non-small cell lung cancer. Study-wide points: Uninvolved adjacent lung had higher T cell clonality than tumor and all other tissues. Detection in adjacent lung was observed for a median about 50 of the top 100 tumor clones. Investigators sequenced only a single tumor region, leaving heterogeneity possible. Blood T cell density predicted longer survival; adjacent-lung clonality, shorter.

Notes on this clone: What it binds is unknown.

Assay used: immunoSEQ multiplex PCR; TCRdb lists only in-frame clones, some missing. Of nearly 15,000 clones detected, around 83% appear once; the ten largest clones hold about 3.9%. V was trimmed by 4 bases and J by 5 bases, leaving 17 bases between them. This CDR3 has 16 amino acids. Germline CDR1 is MNHEY and CDR2 is SMNVEV (reference sequence). The clonotype comes from a woman between 35 and 75 years old with stage I lung adenocarcinoma. This specimen was peripheral blood, taken before any cancer treatment. The chain employs TRBV27 and TRBJ2-2; weak D call: TRBD1 (6 bases). The chain's CDR3 is CASSSSGTGTTGELFF. The CDR3 DNA reads as TGTGCCAGCAGTTCGTCGGGTACAGGGACGACCGGGGAGCTGTTTTTT.